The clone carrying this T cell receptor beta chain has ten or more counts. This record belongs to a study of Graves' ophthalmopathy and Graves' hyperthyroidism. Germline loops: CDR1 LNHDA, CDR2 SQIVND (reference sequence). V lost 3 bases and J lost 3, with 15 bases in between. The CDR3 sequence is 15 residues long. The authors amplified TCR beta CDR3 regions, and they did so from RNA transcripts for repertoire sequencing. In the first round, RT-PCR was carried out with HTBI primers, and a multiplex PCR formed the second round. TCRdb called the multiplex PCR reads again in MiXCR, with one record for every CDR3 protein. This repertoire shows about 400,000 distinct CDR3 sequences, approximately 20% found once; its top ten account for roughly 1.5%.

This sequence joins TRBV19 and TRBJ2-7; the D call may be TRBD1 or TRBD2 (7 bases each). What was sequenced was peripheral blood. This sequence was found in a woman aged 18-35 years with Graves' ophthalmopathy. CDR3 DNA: TGTGCCAGTAGTATGGGGAGGGGGCAATACTACGAGCAGTACTTC. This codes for CASSMGRGQYYEQYF. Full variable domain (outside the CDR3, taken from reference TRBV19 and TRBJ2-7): DGGITQSPKYLFRKEGQNVTLSCEQNLNHDAMYWYRQDPGQGLRLIYYSQIVNDFQKGDIAEGYSVSREKKESFPLTVTSAQKNPTAFYLCASSMGRGQYYEQYFGPGTRLTVT.